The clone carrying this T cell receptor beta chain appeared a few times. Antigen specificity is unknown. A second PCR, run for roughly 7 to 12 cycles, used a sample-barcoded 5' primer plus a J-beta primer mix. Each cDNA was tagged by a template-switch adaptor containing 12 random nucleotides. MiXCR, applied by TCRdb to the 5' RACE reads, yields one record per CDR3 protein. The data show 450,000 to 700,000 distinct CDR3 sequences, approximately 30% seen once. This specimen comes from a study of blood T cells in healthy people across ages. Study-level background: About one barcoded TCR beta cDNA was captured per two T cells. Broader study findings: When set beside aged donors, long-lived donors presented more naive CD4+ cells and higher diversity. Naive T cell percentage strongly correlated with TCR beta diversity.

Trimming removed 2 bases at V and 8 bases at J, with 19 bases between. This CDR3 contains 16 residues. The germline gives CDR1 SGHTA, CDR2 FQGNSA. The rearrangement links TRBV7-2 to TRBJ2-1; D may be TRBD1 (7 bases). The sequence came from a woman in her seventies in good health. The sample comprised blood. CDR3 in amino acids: CASSLSGGRGFDEQFF. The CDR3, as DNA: TGTGCCAGCAGCTTATCAGGGGGGCGCGGATTCGATGAGCAGTTCTTC.